The source of this T cell receptor beta chain is a study of blood T cell repertoires in COVID-19. Study background: There were acute and convalescent COVID-19 samples, and they came from the United States, Italy and Spain. The analysed material was cDNA or gDNA that came from T cells, B-cell-depleted T cells, or PBMCs.

With 6 bases removed from V and 4 bases from J, the gap between germline ends came to 10 bases. Germline V CDR1 and CDR2: KGHSH, LQKENI. The CDR3 has 13 amino acids. Per the original data handling: Cell counts per sample came from amplifying reference gene primers. Here immunoSEQ multiplex PCR was the method, and the copy in TCRdb shows in-frame clones only, minus some. V, J and clone size reflect that table, while D and trimming were determined from the DNA. The profile shows about 360,000 clones, approximately 86% of them singletons. The TCR originated in a human donor in a cohort sampled during active COVID-19. Sequenced sample: peripheral blood. The chain joins TRBV18 to TRBJ1-5; D uncertain. This CDR3 is CASSLSKNQPQHF. The CDR3 coding sequence is TGTGCCAGCTCCCTCTCTAAGAATCAGCCCCAGCATTTT.